These 28 T cell receptor beta chains came from one sample sequenced in a study of blood T cell repertoires in COVID-19 (dated by TCRdb to 2020 to 2022). The library relied on the immunoSEQ multiplex PCR assay. TCRdb retrieved this table from immuneACCESS and kept in-frame rearrangements only. Not all clones are present; in checked studies, unresolved V genes account for under half, and no reason is known for the remainder. Across this sample there are about 55,000 clones, with about nine tenths seen only once. Jointly, the top ten make up about 6.2% of the sample. The sequencing input was peripheral blood. The origin of the receptors is a man aged 35-49 years with acute or convalescent COVID-19.

The chain couples TRBV10-3 to TRBJ2-5; 8 bases are shared with TRBD2. The germline V gene has CDR1 ENHRY and CDR2 SYGVKD. CDR3 length: 16 amino acids. The V and J ends lost 6 bases and 4 bases, in that order; junction bases with no gene match: 13. CDR3 bases: TGTGCCATCAGCCCCGCGGACGGAGCGGGAGCAGAGACCCAGTACTTC. Residues: CAISPADGAGAETQYF.

This clone came up a few times. The V and J genes are TRBV5-4 and TRBJ2-3, with a weak D call TRBD2 (7 bases). V gave up 4 bases and J gave up 2 bases, with 14 bases separating them. From germline, CDR1 is SGHNT and CDR2 YYREEE (reference sequence). This CDR3 region has 15 residues. The CDR3 here is CASSGEGHLTDTQYF. The CDR3, as DNA: TGTGCCAGCAGCGGGGAGGGACACCTCACAGATACGCAGTATTTT.

The chain links TRBV2 to TRBJ1-4; TRBD1 is a possible D gene (6 bases). V lost 5 bases and J 3 bases, leaving 10 bases between the germline ends. Per the germline V gene, CDR1 is SNHLY and CDR2 is FYNNEI. This CDR3 contains 14 residues. Here the CDR3 DNA reads TGTGCCAGCAGTAACGACAGGTCTAATGAAAAACTGTTTTTT. This gives the protein CASSNDRSNEKLFF.

A few counts support this clone. The chain recombines TRBV27 with TRBJ2-1, with TRBD2 identical over 7 bases. V lost 7 bases to trimming and J lost 0 bases; unmatched junction nucleotides: 9. From germline, CDR1 is MNHEY and CDR2 SMNVEV (reference sequence). This CDR3 has 16 residues. This CDR3 is CASTSGRAPSYNEQFF. In nucleotides, the CDR3 is TGTGCCAGCACCTCGGGGAGGGCTCCCTCCTACAATGAGCAGTTCTTC.

The chain joins TRBV2 to TRBJ2-1; D is uncertain. Germline-derived CDR1 and CDR2 are SNHLY and FYNNEI. This CDR3 is 14 amino acids long. Trimming cost V 1 base and J 2 bases, with 6 bases left between them. The DNA of the CDR3 is TGTGCCAGCAGTGAAGTCAGAACCTACAATGAGCAGTTCTTC. Translated: CASSEVRTYNEQFF.

This clone was detected only a few times. This chain links TRBV2 with TRBJ1-1; the match to TRBD1 covers 10 bases. The CDR3 sequence is 13 residues long. The germline gives CDR1 SNHLY, CDR2 FYNNEI. V shed 6 bases and J 5 bases; nucleotides not matched to a gene: 3. The CDR3 protein is CASRDRGATEAFF. The CDR3, as DNA: TGTGCCAGCAGGGACAGGGGGGCAACTGAAGCTTTCTTT.

This chain uses TRBV19 with TRBJ2-1; D may be TRBD2 (5 bases). The CDR3 covers 15 residues. V dropped 2 bases and J dropped 6 bases, with 14 bases sitting between them. Germline loops: CDR1 LNHDA, CDR2 SQIVND (reference sequence). The CDR3 region has the DNA TGTGCCAGTAGTATATCGGGGAATTTTCTCAATGAGCAGTTCTTC. Translation: CASSISGNFLNEQFF. The full variable domain, its missing parts supplied by reference TRBV19 and TRBJ2-1, is DGGITQSPKYLFRKEGQNVTLSCEQNLNHDAMYWYRQDPGQGLRLIYYSQIVNDFQKGDIAEGYSVSREKKESFPLTVTSAQKNPTAFYLCASSISGNFLNEQFFGPGTRLTVL.

The chain couples TRBV12-3 or TRBV12-4 to TRBJ1-1; possibly TRBD1 for D (5 bases). The CDR3 loop spans 13 amino acids. V dropped 6 bases and J dropped 4 bases, with 12 bases sitting between them. CDR3 in DNA: TGTGCCAGCAGGAAAGGGGAGGGCACTGAAGCTTTCTTT. Its protein product is CASRKGEGTEAFF.

The rearrangement uses TRBV30 and TRBJ2-3, with a weak D call TRBD2 (5 bases). CDR3 length equals 13 residues. Germline CDR1 reads GTSNPN; CDR2 reads SVGIG (reference sequence). Trimming cost V 3 bases and J 4 bases, with 11 bases left between them. The CDR3 DNA is TGTGCCTGGAGGGTTACCGGGGCAGATACGCAGTATTTT. Amino acids: CAWRVTGADTQYF.

The chain joins TRBV7-9 to TRBJ2-1, with 13 bases aligning to TRBD2. The CDR3 extends over 19 amino acids. Germline V gives CDR1 SEHNR, CDR2 FQNEAQ (reference sequence). V gave up 5 bases and J gave up 10 bases; unmatched junction bases: 20. CDR3 protein: CASSPDPGLAGWGPGEQFF. The CDR3 nucleotides read TGTGCCAGCAGCCCCGACCCGGGACTAGCGGGGTGGGGCCCGGGGGAGCAGTTCTTC.

This sequence joins TRBV7-2 and TRBJ2-2; 12 bases agree with TRBD2. Germline values: CDR1 SGHTA, CDR2 FQGNSA. Trimming took 4 bases from V and 6 from J; bases not matched to a gene: 12. The CDR3 spans 18 residues. The CDR3 loop reads CASSSHSGLAGGPGELFF. The DNA of the CDR3 is TGTGCCAGCAGCTCTCACTCAGGGCTAGCGGGAGGGCCCGGGGAGCTGTTTTTT.

The CDR3, as DNA: TGCAGCGTTGCTAGCGGGGGTTACAATGAGCAGTTCTTC. It encodes CSVASGGYNEQFF. This chain connects TRBV29-1 to TRBJ2-1; 10 bases map to TRBD2. CDR1 and CDR2 (germline): SQVTM, ANQGSEA. After removal of 4 bases from V and 4 bases from J, the junction contained 1 base not matched to a gene. The length of the CDR3 is 13 residues.

The rearrangement links TRBV3-1 (or the pseudogene TRBV3-2) to TRBJ1-2, with D uncertain. CDR3 size: 18 residues. V lost 2 bases, J lost 0 bases, and 19 bases lay in between. In germline, CDR1 is LGHDT, CDR2 YNNKEL (reference sequence). CDR3 sequence (DNA): TGTGCCAGCAGCCAACGAGGACTCGAATGGGCCGCTAACTATGGCTACACCTTC. It is translated as CASSQRGLEWAANYGYTF.

This chain connects TRBV4-1 to TRBJ2-2; TRBD2 agrees at 12 bases. This CDR3 is 18 amino acids long. J lost 1 base, V lost 3 bases, and 6 bases had no gene match. From germline, CDR1 is MGHRA and CDR2 YSYEKL. The CDR3 DNA follows: TGCGCCAGCAGCCACGGACTAGCGGGAAAGGGGAACACCGGGGAGCTGTTTTTT. Translation gives CASSHGLAGKGNTGELFF.

This chain uses TRBV24-1 with TRBJ2-7, with 8 positions matching TRBD1. Germline V CDR1 and CDR2: KGHDR, SFDVKD. The length of the CDR3 is 15 residues. Losses at the gene ends were 3 bases for V and 5 bases for J; bases not matched to a gene: 8. The CDR3 nucleotides are TGTGCCACCAGTGATCATGACAGGGGAGTCCACGAGCAGTACTTC. It codes for CATSDHDRGVHEQYF.

This clone came up a few times. V and J are TRBV6-5 and TRBJ2-2, with D uncertain. Germline values: CDR1 MNHEY, CDR2 SVGAGI. This CDR3 comprises 14 residues. V dropped 7 bases and J dropped 0 bases, with 9 bases sitting between them. In DNA, the CDR3 is TGTGCCAGCATACCACAACCGAACACCGGGGAGCTGTTTTTT. Residues: CASIPQPNTGELFF.

The rearrangement joins TRBV7-6 to TRBJ2-3; D gene uncertain. Germline CDR1 reads SGHVS; CDR2 reads FNYEAQ. With 5 bases removed from V and 8 bases from J, the gap between germline ends came to 20 bases. The CDR3 spans 15 residues. CDR3 in DNA: TGTGCCAGCAGCCCGACATTCGACATTGCCGTTACGCAGTATTTT. Residues: CASSPTFDIAVTQYF.

This clone was detected once. CDR3 nucleotide sequence: TGTGCCAGCAGTTACGAGGGGGCAGGATATGGCTACACCTTC. It specifies CASSYEGAGYGYTF. This rearrangement joins TRBV6-5 to TRBJ1-2; 7 positions match TRBD1. Germline lookup yields CDR1 MNHEY and CDR2 SVGAGI. Unmatched junction bases numbered 5, after V lost 2 bases and J lost 5 bases. The CDR3 is made up of 14 amino acids.

This chain links TRBV20-1 with TRBJ2-7, with a weak D call TRBD2 (6 bases). The germline V gene encodes CDR1 DFQATT and CDR2 SNEGSKA (reference sequence). This CDR3 has 11 residues. V was cut by 4 bases and J by 3 bases, with 7 bases left in between. For the CDR3, the DNA is TGCAGTGCTATGACTAGCTACGAGCAGTACTTC. It specifies CSAMTSYEQYF.

The V call is TRBV19, the J call TRBJ2-2; tentatively, D is TRBD2 (6 bases). The CDR3 extends over 17 amino acids. The V gene lost 4 bases and the J gene lost 4 bases, with 19 bases spanning the gap. Germline V gene lookup returns CDR1 LNHDA and CDR2 SQIVND (reference sequence). CDR3 sequence: CASSKTTALGGTGELFF. The CDR3 DNA reads as TGTGCCAGTAGTAAGACAACCGCGTTGGGGGGCACCGGGGAGCTGTTTTTT.

In this sample, this clone turned up once. The rearrangement links TRBV29-1 to TRBJ2-7; 7 nucleotides agree with TRBD1. Germline CDR1 and CDR2: SQVTM and ANQGSEA. V dropped 7 bases and J dropped 2; count of bases not matched to a gene: 11. CDR3 size: 14 residues. This chain's CDR3 is CSASEGGAAYEQYF. CDR3 nucleotides: TGCAGCGCAAGCGAAGGGGGCGCCGCCTACGAGCAGTACTTC.

This chain joins TRBV6-2 or TRBV6-3 and TRBJ1-1; 9 bases are shared with TRBD1. The CDR3 consists of 17 residues. Trimming at V came to 6 bases and at J to 4 bases, leaving 15 bases not matched to a gene. CDR1 MNHEY and CDR2 SVGEGT come from the germline V gene. Here the CDR3 reads CASSQEGTGIKRTEAFF. The DNA of the CDR3 is TGTGCCAGCAGCCAAGAGGGGACAGGGATCAAGCGCACTGAAGCTTTCTTT.

V and J are TRBV28 and TRBJ1-2; 8 bases are a match to TRBD1. There are 13 residues in the CDR3. The J segment lost 7 bases and the V segment lost 6 bases, leaving 7 bases of the junction unmatched. The germline gives CDR1 MDHEN, CDR2 SYDVKM. DNA of the CDR3: TGTGCCAGCAGGGGTGACAGGGGAACTGGCTACACCTTC. Protein: CASRGDRGTGYTF.

The V and J genes are TRBV10-2 and TRBJ1-5; tentatively, D is TRBD1 (5 bases). From germline, CDR1 is WSHSY and CDR2 SAAADI. CDR3 size: 14 residues. V lost 4 bases and J 5 bases, leaving 12 bases between the germline ends. CDR3 DNA sequence: TGCGCCAGCAGTGGACAAGGGACTTATCAGCCCCAGCATTTT. Amino acids: CASSGQGTYQPQHF.

CDR3 sequence reads: CASSLWGGAGNQPQHF. The DNA of the CDR3 is TGTGCCAGCAGCTTATGGGGGGGCGCGGGCAATCAGCCCCAGCATTTT. This chain joins TRBV5-5 and TRBJ1-5; tentatively, D is TRBD1 (6 bases). This CDR3 has 16 residues. V was clipped by 2 bases and J by 2 bases, with 14 bases between them. Germline lookup yields CDR1 SGHKS and CDR2 YYEKEE (reference sequence).

The V gene is TRBV28, the J gene TRBJ2-5, with TRBD2 identical over 7 bases. V shed 8 bases, J shed 1 base, and the junction held 1 base outside the gene matches. CDR3 length: 12 residues. The germline V gene encodes CDR1 MDHEN and CDR2 SYDVKM. The CDR3 DNA follows: TGTGCCAGCGGGACTACCCAAGAGACCCAGTACTTC. It is translated as CASGTTQETQYF.

The J gene is TRBJ2-5, the V gene TRBV27, with TRBD2 matching over 7 bases. V gave up 0 bases and J gave up 5 bases; unmatched junction bases: 3. The CDR3 has 14 residues. Germline CDR1 is MNHEY and CDR2 is SMNVEV (reference sequence). CDR3 protein: CASSLSGGDETQYF. CDR3 bases: TGTGCCAGCAGTTTATCGGGAGGGGATGAGACCCAGTACTTC.

This chain joins TRBV28 and TRBJ2-1, with a possible D match to TRBD2 (5 bases). The germline CDR1 and CDR2 sequences are MDHEN and SYDVKM. V was trimmed by 3 bases and J by 5 bases, leaving 8 bases between them. The CDR3 length is 13 residues. The CDR3 is CASSFARDNEQFF. CDR3 bases: TGTGCCAGCAGTTTCGCGAGGGACAATGAGCAGTTCTTC.